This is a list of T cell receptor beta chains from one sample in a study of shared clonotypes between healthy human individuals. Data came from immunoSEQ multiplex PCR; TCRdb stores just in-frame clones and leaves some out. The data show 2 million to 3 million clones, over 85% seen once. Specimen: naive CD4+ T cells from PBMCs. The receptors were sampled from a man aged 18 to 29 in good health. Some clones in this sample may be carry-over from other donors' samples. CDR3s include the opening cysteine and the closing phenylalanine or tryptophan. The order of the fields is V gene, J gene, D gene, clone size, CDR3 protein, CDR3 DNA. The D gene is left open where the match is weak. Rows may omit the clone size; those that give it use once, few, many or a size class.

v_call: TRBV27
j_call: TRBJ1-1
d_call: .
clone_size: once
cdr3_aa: CASSLRAQRLNTEAFF
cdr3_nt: TGTGCCAGCAGTTTACGAGCACAGCGGTTGAACACTGAAGCTTTCTTT

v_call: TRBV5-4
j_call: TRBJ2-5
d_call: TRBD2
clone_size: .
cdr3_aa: CASSSGTSGILETQYF
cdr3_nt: TGTGCCAGCAGTTCCGGGACTAGCGGGATCTTAGAGACCCAGTACTTC

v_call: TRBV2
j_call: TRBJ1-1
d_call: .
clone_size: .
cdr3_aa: CASTEAVNTEAFF
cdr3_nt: TGTGCCAGCACCGAGGCGGTGAACACTGAAGCTTTCTTT

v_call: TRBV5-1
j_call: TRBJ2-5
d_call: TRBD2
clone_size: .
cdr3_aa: CASSPGGGVETQYF
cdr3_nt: TGCGCCAGCAGCCCCGGGGGAGGGGTAGAGACCCAGTACTTC

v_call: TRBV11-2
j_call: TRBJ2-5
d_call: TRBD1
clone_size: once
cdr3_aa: CASSGRTGHQETQYF
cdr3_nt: TGTGCCAGCAGCGGACGGACAGGCCACCAAGAGACCCAGTACTTC

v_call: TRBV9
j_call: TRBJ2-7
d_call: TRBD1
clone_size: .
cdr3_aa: CASSVGQGEGKQYF
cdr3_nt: TGTGCCAGCAGCGTAGGGCAGGGGGAAGGCAAGCAGTACTTC

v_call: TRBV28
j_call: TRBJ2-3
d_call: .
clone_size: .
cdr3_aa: CASSPTGRDSTDTQYF
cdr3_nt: TGTGCCAGCAGTCCCACCGGGCGGGATAGCACAGATACGCAGTATTTT

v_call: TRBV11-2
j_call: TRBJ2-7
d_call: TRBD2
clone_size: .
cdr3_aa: CASSLAGESYEQYF
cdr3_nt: TGTGCCAGCAGCCTAGCGGGAGAGTCCTACGAGCAGTACTTC

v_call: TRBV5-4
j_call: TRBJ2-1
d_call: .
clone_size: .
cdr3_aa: CASSFEVGAAMSEQFF
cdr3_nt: TGTGCCAGCAGCTTCGAAGTGGGAGCCGCGATGAGTGAGCAGTTCTTC

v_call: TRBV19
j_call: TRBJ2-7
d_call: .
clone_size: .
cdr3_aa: CASSIGRGHTTYEQYF
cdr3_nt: TGTGCCAGTAGTATAGGGAGAGGACACACCACCTACGAGCAGTACTTC

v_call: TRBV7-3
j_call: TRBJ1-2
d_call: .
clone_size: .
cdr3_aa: CASSPTGSYGYTF
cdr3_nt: TGTGCCAGCAGCCCAACAGGCTCTTATGGCTACACCTTC

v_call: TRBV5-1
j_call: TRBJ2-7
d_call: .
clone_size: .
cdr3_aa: CASSLGAWYEQYF
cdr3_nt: TGCGCCAGCAGCTTGGGGGCTTGGTACGAGCAGTACTTC

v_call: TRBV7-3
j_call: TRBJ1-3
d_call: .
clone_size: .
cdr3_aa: CASSFRSTGGRNTIYF
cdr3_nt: TGTGCCAGCAGCTTTAGGTCTACGGGGGGCCGGAACACCATATATTTT

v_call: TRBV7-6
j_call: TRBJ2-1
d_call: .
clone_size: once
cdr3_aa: CASSLKIGGLQGSGEQFF
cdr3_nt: TGTGCCAGCAGCTTAAAAATTGGGGGGCTACAGGGTTCGGGTGAGCAGTTCTTC

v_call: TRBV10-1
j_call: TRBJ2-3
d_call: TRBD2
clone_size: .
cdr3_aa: CASSGGTSGTVSTDTQYF
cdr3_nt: TGCGCCAGCAGTGGCGGGACTAGCGGGACCGTTAGCACAGATACGCAGTATTTT

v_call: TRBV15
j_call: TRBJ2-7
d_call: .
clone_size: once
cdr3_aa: CATSSDFGEQYF
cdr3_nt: TGTGCCACCAGTAGCGACTTCGGCGAGCAGTACTTC

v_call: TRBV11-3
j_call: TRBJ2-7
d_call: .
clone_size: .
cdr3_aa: CASSLDRASSEQYF
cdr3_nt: TGTGCCAGCAGCTTAGATCGGGCTAGCTCGGAGCAGTACTTC

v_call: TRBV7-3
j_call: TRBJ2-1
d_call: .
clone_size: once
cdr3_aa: CASSPGLADYNEQFF
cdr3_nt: TGTGCCAGCAGCCCAGGATTAGCGGACTACAATGAGCAGTTCTTC

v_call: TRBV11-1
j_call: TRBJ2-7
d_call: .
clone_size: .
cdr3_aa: CASTPHPQAGYEQYF
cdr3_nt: TGTGCCAGCACTCCCCATCCACAGGCCGGCTACGAGCAGTACTTC

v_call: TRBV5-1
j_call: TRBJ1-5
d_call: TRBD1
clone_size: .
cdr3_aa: CASSVGTASNQPQHF
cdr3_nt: TGCGCCAGCAGCGTCGGGACAGCAAGCAATCAGCCCCAGCATTTT

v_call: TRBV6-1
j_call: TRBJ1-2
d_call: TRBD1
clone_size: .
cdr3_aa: CASDINGQGPRGYTF
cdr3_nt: TGTGCCAGTGACATTAATGGACAGGGGCCAAGGGGCTACACCTTC

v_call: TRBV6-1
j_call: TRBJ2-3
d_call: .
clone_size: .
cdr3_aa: CASSNTDTQYF
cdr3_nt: TGTGCCAGCAGCAACACAGATACGCAGTATTTT

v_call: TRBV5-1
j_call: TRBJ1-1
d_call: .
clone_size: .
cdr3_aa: CASSLDSLADTEAFF
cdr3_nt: TGCGCCAGCAGCTTGGACAGCCTGGCTGACACTGAAGCTTTCTTT

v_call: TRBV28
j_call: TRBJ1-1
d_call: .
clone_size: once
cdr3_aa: CASSSDSSEAFF
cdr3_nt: TGTGCCAGCAGTTCGGACAGCAGTGAAGCTTTCTTT

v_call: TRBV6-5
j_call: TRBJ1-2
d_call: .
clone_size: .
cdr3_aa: CASSNRGNYGYTF
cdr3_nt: TGTGCCAGCAGCAACCGGGGAAACTATGGCTACACCTTC

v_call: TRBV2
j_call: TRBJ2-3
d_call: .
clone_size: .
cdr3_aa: CASSTAFQDTQYF
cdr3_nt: TGTGCCAGCAGCACAGCTTTTCAAGATACGCAGTATTTT

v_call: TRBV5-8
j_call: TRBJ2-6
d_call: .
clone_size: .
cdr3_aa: CASSLFRGTPSGANVLTF
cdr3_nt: TGTGCCAGCAGCCTCTTCCGGGGAACGCCCTCTGGGGCCAACGTCCTGACTTTC

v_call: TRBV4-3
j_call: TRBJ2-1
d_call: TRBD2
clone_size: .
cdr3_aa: CASSSPGLGVNNEQFF
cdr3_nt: TGCGCCAGCAGCTCCCCGGGACTAGGGGTGAACAATGAGCAGTTCTTC

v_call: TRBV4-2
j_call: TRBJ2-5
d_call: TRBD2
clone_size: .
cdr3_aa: CASSQDSGRARGTQYF
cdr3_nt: TGTGCCAGCAGCCAAGATAGCGGGAGGGCCAGGGGGACCCAGTACTTC

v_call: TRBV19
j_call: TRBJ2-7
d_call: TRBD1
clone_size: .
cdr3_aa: CASSNPGQGASGDEQYF
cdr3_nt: TGTGCCAGTAGTAATCCGGGACAGGGGGCGAGCGGCGACGAGCAGTACTTC

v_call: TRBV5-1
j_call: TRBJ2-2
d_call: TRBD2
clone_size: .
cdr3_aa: CASSYGTSGTTTGELFF
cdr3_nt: TGCGCCAGCAGCTACGGGACTAGCGGGACCACCACCGGGGAGCTGTTTTTT

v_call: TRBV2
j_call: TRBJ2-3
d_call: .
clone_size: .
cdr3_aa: CASSERNTDTQYF
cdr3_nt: TGTGCCAGCAGTGAACGAAACACAGATACGCAGTATTTT

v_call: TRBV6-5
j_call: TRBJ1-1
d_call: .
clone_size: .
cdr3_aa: CASGRGAPEAFF
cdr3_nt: TGTGCCAGCGGACGAGGGGCCCCTGAAGCTTTCTTT

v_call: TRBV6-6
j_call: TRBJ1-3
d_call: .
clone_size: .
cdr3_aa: CASSYSGGGYGNTIYF
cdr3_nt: TGTGCCAGCAGTTACTCTGGGGGCGGCTACGGAAACACCATATATTTT

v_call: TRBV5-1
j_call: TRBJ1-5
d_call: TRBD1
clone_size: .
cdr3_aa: CASRGQNNQPQHF
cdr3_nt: TGCGCCAGCAGGGGACAGAACAATCAGCCCCAGCATTTT

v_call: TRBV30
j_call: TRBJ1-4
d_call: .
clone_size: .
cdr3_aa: CASSPGQLPNEKLFF
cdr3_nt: TGTGCCTCCTCGCCGGGGCAGTTACCAAATGAAAAACTGTTTTTT

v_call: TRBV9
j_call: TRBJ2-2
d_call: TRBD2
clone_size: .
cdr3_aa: CASSRSGRGTGELFF
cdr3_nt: TGTGCCAGCAGCAGAAGCGGGAGAGGTACCGGGGAGCTGTTTTTT